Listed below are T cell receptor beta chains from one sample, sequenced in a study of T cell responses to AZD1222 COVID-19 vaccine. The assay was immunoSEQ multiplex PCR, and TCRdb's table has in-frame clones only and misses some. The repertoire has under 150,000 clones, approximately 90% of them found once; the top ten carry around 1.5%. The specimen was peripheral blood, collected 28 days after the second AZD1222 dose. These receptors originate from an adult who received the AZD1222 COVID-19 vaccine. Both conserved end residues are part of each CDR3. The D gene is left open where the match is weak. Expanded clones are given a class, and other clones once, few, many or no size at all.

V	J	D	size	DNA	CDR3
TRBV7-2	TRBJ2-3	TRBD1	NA	TGTGCCAGCAGCCCCCCGGGACAGGGGTTTGCAGATACGCAGTATTTT	CASSPPGQGFADTQYF
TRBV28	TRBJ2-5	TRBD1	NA	TGTGCCAGCAGTGCAGCCCCGGGACAGCCTCACCAAGAGACCCAGTACTTC	CASSAAPGQPHQETQYF
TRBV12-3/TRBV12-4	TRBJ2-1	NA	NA	TGTGCCAGCGGTGACTATGAGCAGTTCTTC	CASGDYEQFF
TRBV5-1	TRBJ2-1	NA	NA	TGCGCCAGCAGTAATTATATAGGGGGCAATGAGCAGTTCTTC	CASSNYIGGNEQFF
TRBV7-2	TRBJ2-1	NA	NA	TGTGCCAGCGCCGGGGATTCATCTTACAATGAGCAGTTCTTC	CASAGDSSYNEQFF
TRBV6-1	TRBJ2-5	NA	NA	TGTGCCAGCAGTGAACCAGGGTGGGAGGAGACCCAGTACTTC	CASSEPGWEETQYF
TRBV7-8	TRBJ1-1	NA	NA	TGTGCCAGCAGCCGCAGGATGAACACTGAAGCTTTCTTT	CASSRRMNTEAFF
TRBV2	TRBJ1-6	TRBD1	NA	TGTGCCAGCACTCCGGGACAGGGGATCTCACCCCTCCACTTT	CASTPGQGISPLHF
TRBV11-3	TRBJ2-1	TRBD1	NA	TGTGCCAGCAGCTCTTCGCTGGGACAGGGGGCGGGAGGGAACAATGAGCAGTTCTTC	CASSSSLGQGAGGNNEQFF
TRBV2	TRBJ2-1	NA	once	TGTGCCAGCAGTTACTCCAATGAGCAGTTCTTC	CASSYSNEQFF
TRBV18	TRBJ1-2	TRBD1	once	TGTGCCAGCTCACCACGGGACAGCCCATCCTATGGCTACACCTTC	CASSPRDSPSYGYTF
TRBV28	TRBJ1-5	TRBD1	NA	TGTGCCAGCAGTTTTCGGGACAGGGGAGCGTGGGATCAGCCCCAGCATTTT	CASSFRDRGAWDQPQHF
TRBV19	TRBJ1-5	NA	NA	TGTGCCAGTAGTGGCGGGAACAGAGGTCAGCCCCAGCATTTT	CASSGGNRGQPQHF
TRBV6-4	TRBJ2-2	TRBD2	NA	TGTGCCAGCAGTGATAGCGGGATGTCGAACACCGGGGAGCTGTTTTTT	CASSDSGMSNTGELFF
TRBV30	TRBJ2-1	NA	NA	TGTGCCGGGCTAATTAGGGGGGTCCTGAGCTCCTACAATGAGCAGTTCTTC	CAGLIRGVLSSYNEQFF
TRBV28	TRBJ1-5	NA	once	TGTGCCAGCAGTTTTGGCAGGGGATATAGCAATCAGCCCCAGCATTTT	CASSFGRGYSNQPQHF
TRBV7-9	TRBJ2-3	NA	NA	TGTGCCAGCAGCCTATCAGCAGATACGCAGTATTTT	CASSLSADTQYF
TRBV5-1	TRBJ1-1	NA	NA	TGCGCCAGCAGTAGGCAGAGCCTTAACACTGAAGCTTTCTTT	CASSRQSLNTEAFF
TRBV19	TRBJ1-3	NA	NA	TGTGCCAGTAGTATCGGAATTATCTCTGGAAACACCATATATTTT	CASSIGIISGNTIYF
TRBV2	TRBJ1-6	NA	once	TGTGCCAGCAGTTCCGGGATCGGGGTTTCACCCCTCCACTTT	CASSSGIGVSPLHF
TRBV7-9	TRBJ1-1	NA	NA	TGTGCCAGCACCGACCCGACCGCGGGGACATTGGCTTTCTTT	CASTDPTAGTLAFF
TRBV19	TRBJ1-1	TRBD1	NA	TGTGCCAGTAGTATAGGACAGGGTCGGACTGAAGCTTTCTTT	CASSIGQGRTEAFF
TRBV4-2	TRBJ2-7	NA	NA	TGTGCCAGCAGCCATTCCCCCTCCTACGAGCAGTACTTC	CASSHSPSYEQYF
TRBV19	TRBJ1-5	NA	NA	TGTGCCAGTAGTATAGACCAGGATCAGCCCCAGCATTTT	CASSIDQDQPQHF
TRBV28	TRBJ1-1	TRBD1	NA	TGTGCCAGCAGCCCAGGGCAGGGGGGGCAGGGTGTTGCGTGGAACACTGAAGCTTTCTTT	CASSPGQGGQGVAWNTEAFF
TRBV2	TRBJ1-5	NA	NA	TGTGCCAGCAGTGGACAGGCCCTGAATCAGCCCCAGCATTTT	CASSGQALNQPQHF
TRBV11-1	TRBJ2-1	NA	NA	TGTGCCAGCAGCTTAAGGGGGTCCTACAATGAGCAGTTCTTC	CASSLRGSYNEQFF
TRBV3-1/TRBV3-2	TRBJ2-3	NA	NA	TGTGCCAGCATGAGGTCTAGCACAGATACGCAGTATTTT	CASMRSSTDTQYF
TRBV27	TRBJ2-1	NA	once	TGTGCCAGCATGCCTCTCAGGAGCTCCTACAATGAGCAGTTCTTC	CASMPLRSSYNEQFF
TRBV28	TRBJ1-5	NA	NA	TGTGCCAGCAGGATCACAGGGATCGGCCAGCCCCAGCATTTT	CASRITGIGQPQHF
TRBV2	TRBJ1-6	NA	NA	TGTGCCAGCAAAAGTCATAATTCACCCCTCCACTTT	CASKSHNSPLHF
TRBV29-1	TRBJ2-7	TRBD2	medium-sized	TGCAGCGTGGGTAGCGGGGAACACTACGAGCAGTACTTC	CSVGSGEHYEQYF
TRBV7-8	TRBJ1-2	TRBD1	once	TGTGCCAGCAGCGCAGGGGGGGGTGGCTATGGCTACACCTTC	CASSAGGGGYGYTF
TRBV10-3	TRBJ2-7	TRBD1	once	TGTGCCATAGCGCCGGGACAGCTCTCCTACGAGCAGTACTTC	CAIAPGQLSYEQYF
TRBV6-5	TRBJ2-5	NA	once	TGTGCCAGCAGTTACTCACGGACCCAAGAGACCCAGTACTTC	CASSYSRTQETQYF
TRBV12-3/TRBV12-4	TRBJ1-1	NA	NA	TGTGCCAGCAGCAGACAGTTGAACACTGAAGCTTTCTTT	CASSRQLNTEAFF
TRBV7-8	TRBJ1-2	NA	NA	TGTGCCAGCAGCTTATCTTACAGGGACCCTAACTATGGCTACACCTTC	CASSLSYRDPNYGYTF
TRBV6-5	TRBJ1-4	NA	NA	TGTGCCAGCAGTTCTGGGACCCTTAATGAAAAACTGTTTTTT	CASSSGTLNEKLFF
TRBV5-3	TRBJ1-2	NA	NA	TGTGCCAGAAGCTTAAGGTGGGGGGCCTATGGCTACACCTTC	CARSLRWGAYGYTF
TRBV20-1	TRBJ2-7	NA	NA	TGCAGTGCTCCTGGCTACGAGCAGTACTTC	CSAPGYEQYF
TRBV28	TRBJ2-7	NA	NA	TGTGCCAGCAGTTTCAGCCCGGAGGGGAGCTCCTACGAGCAGTACTTC	CASSFSPEGSSYEQYF
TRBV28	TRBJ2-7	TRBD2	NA	TGTGCCAGCAGCCTAGTAGGTAGCGGGGGTTCCTACGAGCAGTACTTC	CASSLVGSGGSYEQYF
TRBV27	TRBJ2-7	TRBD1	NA	TGTGCCAGCAGGTGGGACAGGGCGAATCTCGGAGAGCAGTACTTC	CASRWDRANLGEQYF
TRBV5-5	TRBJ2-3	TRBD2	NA	TGTGCCAGCAGCGGGGCTAGCGGGATTTCAGATACGCAGTATTTT	CASSGASGISDTQYF
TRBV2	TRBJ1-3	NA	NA	TGTGCCAGCAGTGAATCTTGGGACTCTGGAAACACCATATATTTT	CASSESWDSGNTIYF
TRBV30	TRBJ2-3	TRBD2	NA	TGTGCCTGGAGTTGGAACGGGAGGAATACGCAGTATTTT	CAWSWNGRNTQYF
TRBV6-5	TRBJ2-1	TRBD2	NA	TGTGCCAGCATGCTAGCGGGAGTCAATGAGCAGTTCTTC	CASMLAGVNEQFF
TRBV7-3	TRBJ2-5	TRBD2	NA	TGTGCCAGCGCACTAGCGGATCAAGAGACCCAGTACTTC	CASALADQETQYF
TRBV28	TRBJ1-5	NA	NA	TGTGCCAGCAGCTTTTCTCAGCCCCAGCATTTT	CASSFSQPQHF
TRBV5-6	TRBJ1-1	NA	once	TGTGCCAGCGGGGGGGAACAGACTGAAGCTTTCTTT	CASGGEQTEAFF
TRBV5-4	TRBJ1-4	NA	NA	TGTGCCAGCAGCTCTAGAACCCGGGGGGCAACTAATGAAAAACTGTTTTTT	CASSSRTRGATNEKLFF
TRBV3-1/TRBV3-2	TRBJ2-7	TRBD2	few	TGTGCCAGCAGCCAACTAGCGGGAGTTTCCTACGAGCAGTACTTC	CASSQLAGVSYEQYF
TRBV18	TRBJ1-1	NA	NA	TGTGCCAGCTCACCACCTTCACGTCTGTCTGAAGCTTTCTTT	CASSPPSRLSEAFF
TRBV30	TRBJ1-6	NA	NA	TGTGCCCTGCGGGCAAGCTCCTATAATTCACCCCTCCACTTT	CALRASSYNSPLHF